This T cell receptor (beta chain) was captured by sequencing in a study of response to subunit inactivated influenza vaccine. General study results and limits: Few additional T cells are recruited per seasonal influenza vaccination, authors suggested.

The CDR3 consists of 14 residues. Germline trimming cut 5 bases from V and 2 bases from J; bases unmatched to any gene: 7. The V gene's germline CDR1 is SQVTM and CDR2 ANQGSEA. TCRdb passed the RT-PCR reads through MiXCR, listing each CDR3 protein once. The sample yields 600,000 to 850,000 distinct CDR3 sequences, 14% seen once. Comment on this clonotype: Its antigen is as yet unknown.

The chain uses TRBV29-1 and TRBJ1-2, with 8 bases matching TRBD1. The sequencing used PBMCs from blood, collected roughly 15 days before vaccination. The receptor's source is a man aged 45-60 years who received an inactivated influenza vaccine. CDR3 sequence reads: CSVNSGGANYGYTF. DNA for the CDR3: TGCAGCGTTAACTCAGGGGGCGCGAACTATGGCTACACCTTC.